Below are 16 T cell receptor beta chains sequenced from a single sample in a study of blood T cell repertoires in COVID-19. TCRdb's table, derived via immunoSEQ multiplex PCR, lists solely in-frame clones and lacks some. The sample records about 290,000 clones, over 80% being singletons. Sequencing was performed on peripheral blood. The source is a woman aged 50 to 65 with active or convalescent COVID-19.

The chain couples TRBV27 to TRBJ1-1; possible D gene TRBD1, 6 bases. V was clipped by 5 bases and J by 0 bases, with 13 bases between them. The CDR3 runs 15 residues. Germline lookup yields CDR1 MNHEY and CDR2 SMNVEV (reference sequence). The CDR3 DNA reads TGTGCCAGCAGTCGCTGGGACACTGTGAACACTGAAGCTTTCTTT. This codes for CASSRWDTVNTEAFF.

Only a few counts were recorded for this clone. J is TRBJ1-5 and V is TRBV19, with 8 bases identical to TRBD1. The CDR3 length is 15 residues. V lost 7 bases to trimming and J lost 3 bases; unmatched junction nucleotides: 8. Germline CDR1 is LNHDA and CDR2 is SQIVND (reference sequence). The CDR3 coding sequence is TGTGCCAGTAAGGTTGCGACAGGGGTCAATCAGCCCCAGCATTTT. It is translated as CASKVATGVNQPQHF.

This rearrangement joins TRBV6-6 to TRBJ2-7; 9 positions match TRBD1. Germline CDR1 reads MNHNY; CDR2 reads SVGAGI (reference sequence). The CDR3 covers 13 residues. The V and J ends lost 6 bases and 4 bases, in that order; junction bases with no gene match: 4. CDR3 in DNA: TGTGCCAGCAGGGGACAGGGAGGGTACGAGCAGTACTTC. Encoded protein: CASRGQGGYEQYF.

This clone was seen a single time. This chain uses TRBV28 with TRBJ1-2; D gene uncertain. Germline loops: CDR1 MDHEN, CDR2 SYDVKM. Trimming took off 0 bases at V and 8 bases at J, with 7 bases between the two ends. The CDR3 runs to 12 residues. Here the CDR3 DNA reads TGTGCCAGCAGTTTATGGGGCGAGGGCTACACCTTC. It codes for CASSLWGEGYTF.

This rearrangement joins TRBV15 to TRBJ2-1; D ambiguous. V shed 0 bases and J shed 9 bases, with 9 bases lying between them. This CDR3 comprises 13 residues. Germline CDR1 reads LNHNV; CDR2 reads YYDKDF (reference sequence). The CDR3 DNA is TGTGCCACCAGCAGAGAAATTCTCGGTGAGCAGTTCTTC. Its protein product is CATSREILGEQFF.

This chain joins TRBV19 and TRBJ1-5; TRBD1 agrees at 7 bases. The length of the CDR3 is 14 residues. V lost 6 bases, J lost 6 bases, and 8 bases stayed unmatched. Germline CDR1 and CDR2: LNHDA and SQIVND (reference sequence). The CDR3 reads CASRETGLGQPQHF. CDR3 sequence (DNA): TGTGCCAGTAGGGAGACAGGGCTGGGTCAGCCCCAGCATTTT. The full variable domain, with the rest looked up from reference TRBV19 and TRBJ1-5, is DGGITQSPKYLFRKEGQNVTLSCEQNLNHDAMYWYRQDPGQGLRLIYYSQIVNDFQKGDIAEGYSVSREKKESFPLTVTSAQKNPTAFYLCASRETGLGQPQHFGDGTRLSIL.

This clone was counted a few times. The rearrangement joins TRBV6-1 to TRBJ1-2; maybe TRBD1 (6 bases). This CDR3 has 14 amino acids. The V gene's germline CDR1 is MNHNS and CDR2 SASEGT. V lost 2 bases to trimming and J lost 8 bases, with 15 bases between them. CDR3 loop: CASSESSPGVGYTF. The CDR3 nucleotides are TGTGCCAGCAGTGAAAGTTCTCCAGGGGTCGGCTACACCTTC.

V gene TRBV27 combines with J gene TRBJ1-6; perhaps TRBD1 as D (5 bases). The CDR3 loop spans 14 amino acids. The germline V gene has CDR1 MNHEY and CDR2 SMNVEV (reference sequence). V lost 3 bases, J lost 10 bases, and 13 bases lay in between. The CDR3 region is CASSLGVGGSPLHF. CDR3 DNA: TGTGCCAGCAGTTTGGGGGTCGGGGGGTCACCCCTCCACTTT.

This clone was recorded many times. The chain employs TRBV9 and TRBJ1-1; 7 nucleotides agree with TRBD1. Germline CDR1 is SGDLS and CDR2 is YYNGEE. The CDR3 sequence is 14 residues long. After removal of 2 bases from V and 0 bases from J, the junction contained 1 base not matched to a gene. The CDR3 nucleotides read TGTGCCAGCAGCGTTACAGGGGTGAACACTGAAGCTTTCTTT. As protein: CASSVTGVNTEAFF.

CDR3 nucleotides: TGTGCCAGCAGTCGGATACTAGCGGGGACAAACATTCAGTACTTC. Its protein is CASSRILAGTNIQYF. The rearrangement uses TRBV6-5 and TRBJ2-4; 10 bases agree with TRBD2. The trim removed 5 bases at V and 6 bases at J, leaving 7 bases unmatched. The CDR3 spans 15 residues. In germline, CDR1 is MNHEY, CDR2 SVGAGI.

The chain employs TRBV7-2 and TRBJ2-3, with D tentatively TRBD2 (5 bases). V lost 7 bases to trimming and J lost 5 bases, with 10 bases between them. Germline V lookup: CDR1 SGHTA, CDR2 FQGNSA. The CDR3 sequence is 12 residues long. The CDR3: CASNPRGDTQYF. The CDR3 region has the DNA TGTGCCAGCAACCCTCGGGGAGATACGCAGTATTTT.

The gene calls are TRBV28 and TRBJ1-4; possible D gene TRBD1, 6 bases. Per germline, CDR1 MDHEN and CDR2 SYDVKM. The ends were cut back, 7 bases at V and 11 bases at J, with 20 bases in the middle. The CDR3 is made up of 14 amino acids. CDR3 in DNA: TGTGCCAGCACCATGACAGGCGGGGGGGGTAAACTGTTTTTT. Its translation is CASTMTGGGGKLFF.

The chain is built from TRBV5-1 and TRBJ2-1; 8 nucleotides match TRBD2. Germline values: CDR1 SGHRS, CDR2 YFSETQ. This CDR3 region has 14 residues. J gave up 8 bases and V 2 bases, and 6 bases lay outside the gene matches. The CDR3 DNA follows: TGCGCCAGCAGCTTTGATAGCGGGACCGATGAGCAGTTCTTC. It specifies CASSFDSGTDEQFF.

This clone was seen a few times. The rearrangement uses TRBV19 and TRBJ1-4; 7 nucleotides align to TRBD1. V lost 5 bases and J lost 8; bases outside the gene matches: 14. The CDR3 is 16 residues long. Germline assignment: CDR1 LNHDA and CDR2 SQIVND (reference sequence). In DNA form, the CDR3 reads TGTGCCAGTAGTTCCGTTCTACAGGGGAAGAAGGAAAAACTGTTTTTT. It yields the protein CASSSVLQGKKEKLFF. Filled out from reference TRBV19 and TRBJ1-4, the complete variable domain reads DGGITQSPKYLFRKEGQNVTLSCEQNLNHDAMYWYRQDPGQGLRLIYYSQIVNDFQKGDIAEGYSVSREKKESFPLTVTSAQKNPTAFYLCASSSVLQGKKEKLFFGSGTQLSVL.

The chain joins TRBV7-9 to TRBJ1-1, with D perhaps matching TRBD1 (5 bases). The CDR3 has 17 amino acids. Between the trimmed V and J ends, which lost 1 base and 1 base, there was a span of 16 bases. CDR1 is SEHNR and CDR2 is FQNEAQ in the germline V gene (reference sequence). This chain's CDR3 is CASSLGGDGARNTEAFF. In nucleotides, the CDR3 is TGTGCCAGCAGCTTAGGGGGGGACGGCGCCAGGAACACTGAAGCTTTCTTT.

This clone was observed a handful of times. The rearrangement uses TRBV6-6 and TRBJ2-6; 7 bases fit TRBD1. Per germline, CDR1 MNHNY and CDR2 SVGAGI (reference sequence). CDR3 length: 16 amino acids. The ends lost 6 bases at V and 0 bases at J; junction bases unmatched: 5. This CDR3 is CASSDRDVSGANVLTF. The CDR3, as DNA: TGTGCCAGCAGCGACAGGGATGTCTCTGGGGCCAACGTCCTGACTTTC.